This TCR beta chain was captured by sequencing in a study of early T cells in non-severe SARS-CoV-2 infection. Study background: Unsorted whole-blood RNA was sequenced in bulk, leaving chains unpaired.

V lost 5 bases and J lost 4, with 17 bases in between. This CDR3 contains 15 residues. The germline V gene has CDR1 SEHNR and CDR2 FQNEAQ (reference sequence). Each CDR3 protein gets one entry after TCRdb re-called the 5' RACE reads with MiXCR. The table includes tens of thousands of distinct CDR3 sequences, approximately 12% detected once. Study-level findings and limits: VDJdb matching favored anti-spike CD8 responses, missing private and CD4 specificities.

Concerning this clonotype: Its antigen is unidentified.

The chain carries TRBV7-9 and TRBJ1-1; D unresolved. Sequencing was carried out using whole blood. The TCR comes from an adult who was a healthcare worker with PCR-confirmed SARS-CoV-2 infection or an uninfected control (not recorded which). CDR3 sequence: CASSPNHGVTTEAFF. In DNA, the CDR3 is TGTGCCAGCAGCCCTAACCACGGGGTAACCACTGAAGCTTTCTTT.